The T cell receptor (beta chain) under discussion was sequenced for a study of blood T cell repertoires in COVID-19. As for the study in general: Acute and convalescent COVID-19 specimens originated in the United States, Italy and Spain.

V shed 0 bases and J shed 8 bases, with 10 bases lying between them. The CDR3 loop spans 13 amino acids. Germline CDR1 is SGHNT and CDR2 is YENEEA. Profiling relied on immunoSEQ multiplex PCR, and the TCRdb table lists in-frame clones only, not all of them. The table shows just over 150,000 clones, with roughly 88% occurring only once. V usage is TRBV11-3 and J usage is TRBJ2-5; D may be TRBD2 (5 bases). Sequencing used PBMCs or T cells enriched from blood (not recorded which). This TCR derives from a woman aged 45-65 years who had recovered from COVID-19. The CDR3 here is CASSLEGGLTQYF. As DNA, the CDR3 is TGTGCCAGCAGCTTAGAGGGCGGGTTAACCCAGTACTTC.